This T cell receptor (beta chain) stems from a study of CD8 T cells in Susac syndrome. The CDR3 is made up of 14 amino acids. The V gene end was trimmed by 4 bases and the J gene end by 7 bases; junction bases not matched to a gene: 7. CDR1 is SGHTA and CDR2 is FQGTGA in the germline V gene. Random hexamers were used to reverse transcribe about 0.5 to 1 ug of RNA. Multiplex PCR with immunoSEQ amplified the TCR beta CDR3 across 54 Vbeta and 13 Jbeta. One entry per CDR3 protein results from TCRdb running MiXCR on the immunoSEQ multiplex PCR reads. The repertoire consists of approximately 100,000 distinct CDR3 sequences, with 92% occurring once and the leading ten covering about 0.14%.

Sequenced input: CD4+ T cells from PBMCs. The V call is TRBV7-3, the J call TRBJ2-7; 10 positions agree with TRBD1. The origin of this receptor is a human donor in good health. CDR3: CASSSGQGMGEQYF. CDR3 sequence (DNA): TGTGCCAGCAGCTCGGGACAGGGGATGGGGGAGCAGTACTTC.